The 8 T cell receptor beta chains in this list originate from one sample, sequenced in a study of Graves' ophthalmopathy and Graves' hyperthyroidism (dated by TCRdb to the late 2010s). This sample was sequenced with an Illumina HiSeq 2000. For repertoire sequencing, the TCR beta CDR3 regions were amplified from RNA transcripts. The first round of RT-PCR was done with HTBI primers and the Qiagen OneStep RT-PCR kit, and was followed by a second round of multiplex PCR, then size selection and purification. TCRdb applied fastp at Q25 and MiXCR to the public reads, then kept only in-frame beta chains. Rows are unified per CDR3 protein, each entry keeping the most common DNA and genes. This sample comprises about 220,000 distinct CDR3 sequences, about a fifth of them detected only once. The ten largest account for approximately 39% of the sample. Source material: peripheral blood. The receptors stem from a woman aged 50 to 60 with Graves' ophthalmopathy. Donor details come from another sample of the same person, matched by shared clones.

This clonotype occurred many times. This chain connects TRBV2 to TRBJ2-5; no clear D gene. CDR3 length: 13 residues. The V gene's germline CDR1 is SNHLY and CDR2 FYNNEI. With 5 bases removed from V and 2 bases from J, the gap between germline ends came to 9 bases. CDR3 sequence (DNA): TGTGCCAGCAGTCAAAACCTACAAGAGACCCAGTACTTC. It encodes CASSQNLQETQYF.

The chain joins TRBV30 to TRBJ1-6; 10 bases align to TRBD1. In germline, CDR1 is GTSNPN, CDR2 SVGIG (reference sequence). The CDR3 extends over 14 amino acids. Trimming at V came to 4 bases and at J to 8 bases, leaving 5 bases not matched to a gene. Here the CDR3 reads CAWTRTGGYSPLHF. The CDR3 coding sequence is TGTGCCTGGACCAGGACAGGGGGTTATTCACCCCTCCACTTT.

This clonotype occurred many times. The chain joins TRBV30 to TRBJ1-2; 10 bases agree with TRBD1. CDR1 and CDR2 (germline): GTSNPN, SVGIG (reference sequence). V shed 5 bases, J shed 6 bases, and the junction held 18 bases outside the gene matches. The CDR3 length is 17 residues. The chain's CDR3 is CAWSHGGTGDFGDGYTF. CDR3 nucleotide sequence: TGTGCCTGGTCCCACGGAGGGACAGGGGACTTCGGGGATGGCTACACCTTC.

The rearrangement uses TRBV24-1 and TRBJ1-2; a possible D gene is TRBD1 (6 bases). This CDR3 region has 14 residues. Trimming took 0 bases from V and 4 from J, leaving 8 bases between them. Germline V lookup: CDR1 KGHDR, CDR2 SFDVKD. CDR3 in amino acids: CATSDLGRGYGYTF. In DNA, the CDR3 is TGTGCCACCAGTGATTTGGGCAGGGGCTATGGCTACACCTTC.

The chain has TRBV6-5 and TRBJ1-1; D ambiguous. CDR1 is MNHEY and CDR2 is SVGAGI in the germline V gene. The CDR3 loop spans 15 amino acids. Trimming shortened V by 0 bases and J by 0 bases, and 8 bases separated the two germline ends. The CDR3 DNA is TGTGCCAGCAGTTACTCTAACAGTATGAACACTGAAGCTTTCTTT. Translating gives CASSYSNSMNTEAFF.

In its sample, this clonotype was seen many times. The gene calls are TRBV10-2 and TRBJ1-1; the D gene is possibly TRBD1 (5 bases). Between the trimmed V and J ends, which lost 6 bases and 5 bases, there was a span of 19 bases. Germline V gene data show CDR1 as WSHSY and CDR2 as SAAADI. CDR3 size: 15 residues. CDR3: CASSVGSGGGTEAFF. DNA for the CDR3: TGCGCCAGCAGCGTCGGCTCGGGGGGAGGAACTGAAGCTTTCTTT.

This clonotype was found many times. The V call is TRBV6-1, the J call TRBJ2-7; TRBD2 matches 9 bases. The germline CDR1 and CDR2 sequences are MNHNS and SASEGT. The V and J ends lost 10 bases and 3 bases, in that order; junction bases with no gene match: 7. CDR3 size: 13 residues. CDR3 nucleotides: TGTGCCACCGGACTAGCGTCTGTCTACGAGCAGTACTTC. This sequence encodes CATGLASVYEQYF.

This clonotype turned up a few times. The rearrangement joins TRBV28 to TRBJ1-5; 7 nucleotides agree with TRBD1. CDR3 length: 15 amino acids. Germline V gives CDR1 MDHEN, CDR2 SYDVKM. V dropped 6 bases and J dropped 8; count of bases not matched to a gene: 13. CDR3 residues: CASSDPGTATKPQHF. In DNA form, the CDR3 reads TGTGCCAGCAGCGATCCGGGGACAGCAACTAAGCCCCAGCATTTT. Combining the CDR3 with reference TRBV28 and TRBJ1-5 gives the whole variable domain DVKVTQSSRYLVKRTGEKVFLECVQDMDHENMFWYRQDPGLGLRLIYFSYDVKMKEKGDIPEGYSVSREKKERFSLILESASTNQTSMYLCASSDPGTATKPQHFGDGTRLSIL.